These T cell receptor beta chains were read from a single sample in a study of blood T cells in healthy people across ages. TCRdb called the 5' RACE reads again in MiXCR, with one record for every CDR3 protein. The repertoire holds 1.5 million to 1.9 million distinct CDR3 sequences, with 35% to 45% as singletons. The specimen sequenced was blood. The receptor source for this set is a woman between 18 and 29 years old in good health. The CDR3 runs from the conserved cysteine through the conserved F or W. The D gene is left open where the match is weak. A clone size is listed for some rows: how often the clone was seen (once, few, many), or a class if it is expanded.

clone size,D gene,V gene,J gene,CDR3 protein,CDR3 DNA
few,.,TRBV14,TRBJ2-1,CASSRTDSYNEQFF,TGTGCCAGCAGCCGGACAGACTCCTACAATGAGCAGTTCTTC
.,.,TRBV4-1,TRBJ2-2,CASSFRHVTGELFF,TGCGCCAGCAGCTTCCGACATGTCACCGGGGAGCTGTTTTTT
many,TRBD2,TRBV12-3/TRBV12-4,TRBJ2-1,CASSFSTSGRGGQFF,TGTGCCAGCAGTTTCTCGACTAGCGGGAGAGGGGGCCAGTTCTTC
.,.,TRBV29-1,TRBJ1-1,CSVGTNQAFF,TGCAGCGTTGGGACGAACCAAGCTTTCTTT
.,.,TRBV4-3,TRBJ1-2,CASSQVEGQHYGYTF,TGCGCCAGCAGCCAAGTTGAAGGACAGCACTATGGCTACACCTTC
.,TRBD1,TRBV7-2,TRBJ2-1,CASSLAWTGEGEQFF,TGTGCCAGCAGCTTAGCATGGACAGGGGAAGGGGAGCAGTTCTTC
.,TRBD2,TRBV20-1,TRBJ2-4,CSAFSGGAAKNIQYF,TGCAGTGCTTTTAGCGGGGGGGCCGCCAAAAACATTCAGTACTTC
.,.,TRBV4-2,TRBJ2-1,CASSPSSGPYNEQFF,TGTGCCAGCAGCCCCTCGAGCGGGCCTTACAATGAGCAGTTCTTC
.,TRBD2,TRBV9,TRBJ2-4,CASSAGLAGESIQYF,TGTGCCAGCAGCGCGGGACTAGCGGGGGAGAGCATTCAGTACTTC
few,TRBD1,TRBV5-1,TRBJ1-1,CASGTGRGTEAFF,TGCGCCAGCGGGACAGGCAGGGGCACTGAAGCTTTCTTT
few,.,TRBV20-1,TRBJ2-1,CSARDHPIEQFF,TGCAGTGCTAGAGATCACCCCATTGAGCAGTTCTTC
.,.,TRBV4-3,TRBJ1-6,CASSQAGRDGSPLHF,TGCGCCAGCAGCCAAGCCGGCAGGGATGGTTCACCCCTCCACTTT
.,TRBD2,TRBV7-2,TRBJ2-7,CASTYNGGVGYEQYF,TGTGCCAGCACCTATAACGGGGGGGTAGGCTACGAGCAGTACTTC
.,.,TRBV9,TRBJ2-7,CASSVGRDRVSGREQYF,TGTGCCAGCAGCGTAGGGCGGGACCGGGTGTCCGGAAGAGAGCAGTACTTC
many,TRBD2,TRBV20-1,TRBJ2-7,CSARAGGSYEQYF,TGCAGTGCTAGAGCGGGGGGGTCGTACGAGCAGTACTTC
few,TRBD1,TRBV27,TRBJ2-3,CASSLSQGSADTQYF,TGTGCCAGCAGTTTATCACAGGGGAGCGCAGATACGCAGTATTTT
.,TRBD2,TRBV7-3,TRBJ2-1,CASSLTRASGYNEQFF,TGTGCCAGCAGCTTAACACGGGCTAGCGGATACAATGAGCAGTTCTTC
few,.,TRBV27,TRBJ2-3,CASSKQTNTDTQYF,TGTGCCAGCAGTAAACAGACTAACACAGATACGCAGTATTTT
few,.,TRBV29-1,TRBJ2-1,CSVRSSSYNEQFF,TGCAGCGTCCGTTCCAGCTCCTACAATGAGCAGTTCTTC
once,TRBD1,TRBV12-3/TRBV12-4,TRBJ1-5,CASRIPPPGQGAQPQHF,TGTGCCAGCAGGATACCACCCCCGGGACAGGGGGCTCAGCCCCAGCATTTT